This T cell receptor beta chain was sequenced during a study of blood T cell repertoires in COVID-19. On the study more broadly: Specimens from acute and convalescent COVID-19 originated in the United States, Italy and Spain.

Original methodology: Amplification of reference gene primers provided the estimated nucleated cell counts. TCRdb's copy holds only in-frame clones and misses some; the assay was immunoSEQ multiplex PCR. The DNA was the basis for D and trimming; V, J and clone size are from that table. In the table there are around 63,000 clones, roughly 88% of which are singletons. V lost 1 base, J lost 14 bases, and 12 bases stayed unmatched. This CDR3 is built from 14 residues. The germline CDR1 and CDR2 sequences are SGHAT and FQNNGV. The V call is TRBV11-2, the J call TRBJ1-1; 8 bases line up with TRBD1. The TCR sequence derives from a woman between 55 and 75 years old with acute or convalescent COVID-19. The material sequenced was peripheral blood. CDR3 amino acids: CASSLGLPGGAIFF. DNA of the CDR3: TGTGCCAGCAGCTTAGGCCTCCCAGGGGGCGCGATATTCTTT.